Sequencing of this TCR beta chain was carried out in a study of Graves' ophthalmopathy and Graves' hyperthyroidism (dated by TCRdb to the late 2010s). Turning to the overall study: Peripheral blood was collected at initial diagnosis, prior to any treatment. To tell Graves' ophthalmopathy apart from Graves' hyperthyroidism, and to predict which patients would progress to ophthalmopathy, the study relied on TCR beta repertoire signatures. In total, 135 blood samples were TCR-sequenced: around 42 ophthalmopathy, under 80 hyperthyroidism and roughly 17 hyperthyroidism-to-ophthalmopathy patients. To explore V-J signatures that distinguish ophthalmopathy from hyperthyroidism, a discovery set of about a hundred patients was enrolled, made up of 40 to 45 with ophthalmopathy and fewer than 60 with stable hyperthyroidism. An independent validation cohort was composed of 18 hyperthyroidism patients and 17 patients who later progressed from hyperthyroidism to ophthalmopathy. In six hyperthyroidism patients, the T-cell repertoire of thyroid tissue was compared with the T-cell repertoire of blood. After sampling, hyperthyroidism patients received methimazole starting at 30 mg daily, and ophthalmopathy patients received high-dose intravenous methylprednisolone. The 75 to 100 discovery patients were randomly split 7:3 into training and test sets. What the work shows at the level of the full study, not this receptor alone: Sample size was not statistically predetermined, and group allocation was not concealed from the investigators. The 13-signature model separated ophthalmopathy from stable hyperthyroidism with roughly 89% sensitivity and roughly 84% specificity in cross-validation, and 80%/75% in the test set. In validation, the model predicted ophthalmopathy progression with 70.59% sensitivity and roughly 72% specificity; fewer than 15 predicted patients were CT-confirmed with GO in a median of roughly 6.8 months. Most expanded thyroid clonotypes with frequency above 0.001 were also detected in blood, suggesting blood repertoires may reflect the thyroid immune response.

Concerning this clonotype itself: This clone's antigen is unknown. The sample holds no much larger clone one base away, and base qualities are not on file.

For repertoire sequencing, TCR beta CDR3 regions were amplified from RNA transcripts. A first-round RT-PCR used HTBI primers with the Qiagen OneStep RT-PCR kit, followed by a second-round multiplex PCR, size selection and purification. Libraries were sequenced paired-end with 100 bp reads on an Illumina HiSeq2000. Processing in the source paper ran as follows. Reads were processed with SOAPnuke, discarding reads with adapters, uncalled bases, mean Phred below 15, or no exact constant-primer or identifier match. COPE v1.2.5 was used to merge high-quality paired reads. Each unique nucleotide sequence was defined as a clonotype, and clonotypes were aligned to IMGT TRB V, D and J references with MiTCR v1.1. Only V-J combinations with frequency above 0.0001 were analysed, covering around 99% of repertoires. For each V-J combination, a TCR clonal expansion and chaos score was defined as F50 clonal expansion divided by the chaos observed in the TCRdist matrix. Welch's t-statistics and random forest were used to narrow the features down to more than 10 V-J combinations, which were then fed into a naive Bayes classifier. The Morisita-Horn index was used to measure how similar the thyroid and blood repertoires were. TCRdb reran the public reads through fastp at Q25 and MiXCR, keeping productive beta chains. Rows are combined by CDR3 protein, so each entry shows the most common genes and DNA. TCRdb's processing, not the authors' own work, is the source of the V and J calls. The sample table records a few hundred thousand distinct CDR3 sequences; around 16% of these occur just once. Of the sample, 1.5% to 2% is held by the ten largest clones.

Ophthalmopathy patients had moderately to severely active disease, Clinical Activity Score of at least 3, NOSPECS grade of at least 4, and disease duration under 3 months. Patients were excluded if they had other autoimmune diseases, uncontrolled infections, pregnancy or lactation. Diagnosis relied on clinical symptoms, serum thyroxine, TRAb, thyroid ultrasound and orbital computed tomography. PBMCs were isolated from 10 ml of fresh peripheral blood by Ficoll-Paque density gradient centrifugation. Trizol reagent was used to extract the total RNA, and its quality was then checked on an Agilent 2100 Bioanalyzer. The CDR3 spans 15 residues, from the cysteine through the phenylalanine. This entry keeps only the CDR3 DNA: 45 bases, framed from base 1. Unmatched junction bases come to 7, with V trimmed by 5 bases and J by 7 bases. The germline V gene provides CDR1 MDHEN and CDR2 SYDVKM.

The V gene is TRBV28 and the J gene is TRBJ2-1; a stretch of 11 junction bases matches TRBD2. The receptor was isolated from a woman under 30 with Graves' ophthalmopathy. Donor details come from another sample of the same person, matched by shared clones. The sequencing sample was made of peripheral blood. The DNA sequence reads TGTGCCAGCAGTCGTCGACTAGCGGGGAGGAATGAGCAGTTCTTC. Translation gives CASSRRLAGRNEQFF.